The 2 T cell receptor beta chains given below trace back to one sample, sequenced in a study of blood T cell repertoires in COVID-19. The repertoire was sequenced with immunoSEQ multiplex PCR; TCRdb's copy has only in-frame clones and lacks some. Here the sample spans roughly 190,000 clones, about nine tenths being singletons. The sequenced material came from PBMCs or T cells enriched from blood (not recorded which). These receptors all come from a woman younger than 45 who had recovered from COVID-19.

This clone was observed a handful of times. The V and J genes are TRBV12-5 and TRBJ2-7; 9 nucleotides align to TRBD1. In germline, CDR1 is LGHNT, CDR2 FRNRAP. J gave up 7 bases and V 5 bases, and 9 bases lay outside the gene matches. The CDR3 is made up of 14 amino acids. CDR3 sequence reads: CASGARTGEREQYF. The CDR3 region has the DNA TGTGCTAGTGGTGCTCGGACAGGGGAACGAGAGCAGTACTTC.

The table lists this clone with a count of one. The chain couples TRBV11-2 to TRBJ1-1, with TRBD1 as a possible D gene (5 bases). The CDR3 extends over 15 amino acids. The V end lost 2 bases, the J end lost 0 bases, and 10 bases lay between the germline ends. Germline CDR1 SGHAT, CDR2 FQNNGV. The CDR3: CASSLSGSLNTEAFF. CDR3 in DNA: TGTGCCAGCAGCTTATCAGGGTCATTGAACACTGAAGCTTTCTTT.